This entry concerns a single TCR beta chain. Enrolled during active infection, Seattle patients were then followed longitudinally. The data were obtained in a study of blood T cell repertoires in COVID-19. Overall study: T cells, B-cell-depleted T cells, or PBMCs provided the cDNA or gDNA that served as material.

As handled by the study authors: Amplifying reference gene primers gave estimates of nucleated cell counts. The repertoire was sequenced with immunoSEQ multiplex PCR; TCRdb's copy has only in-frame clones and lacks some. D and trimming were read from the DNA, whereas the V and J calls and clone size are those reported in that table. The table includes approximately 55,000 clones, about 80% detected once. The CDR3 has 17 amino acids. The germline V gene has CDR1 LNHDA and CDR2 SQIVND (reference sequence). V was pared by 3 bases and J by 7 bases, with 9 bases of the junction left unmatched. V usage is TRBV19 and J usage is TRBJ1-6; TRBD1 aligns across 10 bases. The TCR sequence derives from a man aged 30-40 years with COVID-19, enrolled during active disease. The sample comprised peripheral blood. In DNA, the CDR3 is TGTGCCAGTAGTATCCACCTACCGGGACAGGGGAATTCACCCCTCCACTTT. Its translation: CASSIHLPGQGNSPLHF.